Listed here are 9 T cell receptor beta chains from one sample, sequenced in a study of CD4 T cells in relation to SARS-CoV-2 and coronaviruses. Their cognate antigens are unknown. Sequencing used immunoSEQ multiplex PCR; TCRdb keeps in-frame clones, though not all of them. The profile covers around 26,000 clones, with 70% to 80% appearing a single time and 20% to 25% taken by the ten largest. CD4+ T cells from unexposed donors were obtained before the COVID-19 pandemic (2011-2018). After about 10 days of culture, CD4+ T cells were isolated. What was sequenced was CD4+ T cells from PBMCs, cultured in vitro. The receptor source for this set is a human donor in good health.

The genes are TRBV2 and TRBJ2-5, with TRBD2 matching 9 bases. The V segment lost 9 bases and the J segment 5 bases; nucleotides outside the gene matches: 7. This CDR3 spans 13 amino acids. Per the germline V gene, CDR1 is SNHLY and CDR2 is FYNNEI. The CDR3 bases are TGTGCCAGTTTGGCGGGGGGGAAGGAGACCCAGTACTTC. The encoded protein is CASLAGGKETQYF. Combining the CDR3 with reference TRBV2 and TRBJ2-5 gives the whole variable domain EPEVTQTPSHQVTQMGQEVILRCVPISNHLYFYWYRQILGQKVEFLVSFYNNEISEKSEIFDDQFSVERPDGSNFTLKIRSTKLEDSAMYFCASLAGGKETQYFGPGTRLLVL.

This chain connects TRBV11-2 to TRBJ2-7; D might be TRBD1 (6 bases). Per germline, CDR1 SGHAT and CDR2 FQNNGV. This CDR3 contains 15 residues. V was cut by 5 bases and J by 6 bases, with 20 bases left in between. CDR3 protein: CASSNYRVSAVEQYF. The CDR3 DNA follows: TGTGCCAGCAGCAACTACAGGGTTTCTGCGGTCGAGCAGTACTTC.

The CDR3 here is CASSQRLAGGGETQYF. DNA for the CDR3: TGTGCCAGCAGCCAACGACTGGCGGGGGGCGGGGAGACCCAGTACTTC. The rearrangement links TRBV3-1 (or the pseudogene TRBV3-2) to TRBJ2-5; TRBD2 aligns across 8 bases. The CDR3 extends over 16 amino acids. Germline assignment: CDR1 LGHDT and CDR2 YNNKEL (reference sequence). Trimming took 2 bases from V and 5 from J; bases not matched to a gene: 10.

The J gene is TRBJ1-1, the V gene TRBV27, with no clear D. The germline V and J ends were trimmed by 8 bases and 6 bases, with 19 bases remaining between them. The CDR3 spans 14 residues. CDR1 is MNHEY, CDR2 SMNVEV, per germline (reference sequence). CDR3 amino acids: CASSNGIFRAEAFF. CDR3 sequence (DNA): TGTGCCAGCTCTAACGGAATCTTTAGGGCTGAAGCTTTCTTT.

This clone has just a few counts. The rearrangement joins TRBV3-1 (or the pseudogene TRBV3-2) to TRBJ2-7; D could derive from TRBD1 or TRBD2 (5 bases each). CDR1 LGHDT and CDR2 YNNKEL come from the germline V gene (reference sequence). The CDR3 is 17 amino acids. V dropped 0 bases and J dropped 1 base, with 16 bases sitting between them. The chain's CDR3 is CASSQDRGWAGSYEQYF. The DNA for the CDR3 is TGTGCCAGCAGCCAAGATCGGGGCTGGGCAGGTTCCTACGAGCAGTACTTC.

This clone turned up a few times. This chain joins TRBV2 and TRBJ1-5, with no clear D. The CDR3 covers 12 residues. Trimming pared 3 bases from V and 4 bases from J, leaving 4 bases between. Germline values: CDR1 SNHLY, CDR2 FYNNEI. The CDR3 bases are TGTGCCAGCAGTGACAGGAATCAGCCCCAGCATTTT. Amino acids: CASSDRNQPQHF.

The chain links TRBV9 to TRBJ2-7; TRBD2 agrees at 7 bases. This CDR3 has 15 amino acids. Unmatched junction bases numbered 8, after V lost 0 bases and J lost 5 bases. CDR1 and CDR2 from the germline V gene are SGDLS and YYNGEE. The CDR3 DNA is TGTGCCAGCAGCGTAGGGGAGGGAGGGAGAGACGAGCAGTACTTC. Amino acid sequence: CASSVGEGGRDEQYF.

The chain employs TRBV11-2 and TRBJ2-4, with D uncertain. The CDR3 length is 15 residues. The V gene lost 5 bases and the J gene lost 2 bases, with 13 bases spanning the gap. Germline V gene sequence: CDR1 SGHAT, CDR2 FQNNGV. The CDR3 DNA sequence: TGTGCCAGCAGCACACAAACAGCGCCCAAAAACATTCAGTACTTC. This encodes CASSTQTAPKNIQYF.

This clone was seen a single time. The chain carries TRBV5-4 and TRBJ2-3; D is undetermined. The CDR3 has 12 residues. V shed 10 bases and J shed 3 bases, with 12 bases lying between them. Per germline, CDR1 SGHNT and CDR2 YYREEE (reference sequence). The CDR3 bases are TGTGCCTCGGCTGAAGGGACAGATACGCAGTATTTT. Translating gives CASAEGTDTQYF.